The TCR beta chain under discussion was sequenced for a study of T-cell reconstitution after alpha-beta-depleted transplantation in children. Findings of the study overall: Several patients had high TCRbeta diversity at day 60; it came from surviving recipient T cells and thymic progenitors. By one year post-transplant, T-cell counts and diversity largely arose from T cells that were newly produced.

Per the germline V gene, CDR1 is SQVTM and CDR2 is ANQGSEA. There are 13 residues in the CDR3. V dropped 6 bases and J dropped 6 bases, with 16 bases sitting between them. This clonotype was seen at least ten times. Its antigen is not identified. Researchers prepared the TCRbeta library using unique molecular identifiers, the study reports. TCRdb reprocessed the PCR reads via MiXCR and lists one record per CDR3 protein. The table has fewer than 350,000 distinct CDR3 sequences, approximately 10% seen once. This chain joins TRBV29-1 and TRBJ2-3; D possibly corresponds to TRBD1 (6 bases). This receptor was obtained from a male patient aged 2-15 years who had a stem cell transplant for chronic granulomatous disease, so the T cells may come from the graft donor. The material was peripheral blood, obtained 180 days after TCRalphabeta/CD19-depleted stem cell transplant. The CDR3, as DNA: TGCAGCGTCCTCAGGGGTCCTGGGGATACGCAGTATTTT. Translated: CSVLRGPGDTQYF.